The 5 T cell receptor beta chains below all came from one sample that was sequenced in a study of blood T cell repertoires in COVID-19 (dated by TCRdb to between 2020 and 2021). To prepare the library, the immunoSEQ multiplex PCR assay was applied. Sourced from immuneACCESS, this table was stored by TCRdb with only in-frame sequences that have V and J called. A share of the clones is absent; for the studies checked, an unresolved V gene accounts for under half, and the remainder has no known explanation. Across this sample there are 350,000 or so clones, with approximately 89% seen only once. Less than 5% of the sample comes from the top ten. The sequenced sample was peripheral blood. The receptors come from an older woman with COVID-19, enrolled during active disease.

This clone is a singleton in its sample. The J gene is TRBJ1-1, the V gene TRBV4-2; the D gene is possibly TRBD1 (6 bases). Germline CDR1 reads LGHNA; CDR2 reads YNFKEQ. V dropped 1 base and J dropped 2 bases, with 14 bases sitting between them. This CDR3 has 16 residues. CDR3 sequence reads: CASSQGGGGSNTEAFF. DNA for the CDR3: TGTGCCAGCAGCCAAGGGGGAGGGGGGAGTAACACTGAAGCTTTCTTT.

This chain connects TRBV10-1 to TRBJ1-5; D not resolved. Germline assignment: CDR1 WNHNN and CDR2 SYGVQD (reference sequence). V lost 8 bases and J 4 bases, leaving 3 bases between the germline ends. The CDR3 consists of 10 residues. CDR3 residues: CASVNQPQHF. The CDR3 DNA reads TGCGCCAGCGTAAATCAGCCCCAGCATTTT.

The gene calls are TRBV18 and TRBJ2-3; TRBD2 matches 9 bases. Trimming removed 1 base from V and 2 bases from J; junction bases left unmatched: 10. Germline values: CDR1 KGHSH, CDR2 LQKENI. This CDR3 spans 18 amino acids. CDR3 sequence reads: CASSPLGLAGGFTDTQYF. The CDR3 DNA reads TGTGCCAGCTCACCACTCGGCCTTGCGGGGGGGTTCACAGATACGCAGTATTTT.

V and J are TRBV11-2 and TRBJ2-1, with 9 bases identical to TRBD1. Per the germline V gene, CDR1 is SGHAT and CDR2 is FQNNGV. The ends lost 5 bases at V and 5 bases at J; junction bases unmatched: 7. The CDR3 runs to 15 residues. The CDR3 spells CASSPRDRADNEQFF. For the CDR3, the DNA is TGTGCCAGCAGCCCCCGGGACAGGGCGGACAATGAGCAGTTCTTC.

The V gene is TRBV4-1, the J gene TRBJ1-1, with D possibly matching TRBD1 (6 bases). V gave up 0 bases and J gave up 1 base, with 21 bases separating them. Germline CDR1 and CDR2: MGHRA and YSYEKL. The length of the CDR3 is 19 residues. The CDR3 nucleotides read TGCGCCAGCAGCCAAGATCGGGGACATGTGGTGGGACCGAACACTGAAGCTTTCTTT. As protein: CASSQDRGHVVGPNTEAFF.